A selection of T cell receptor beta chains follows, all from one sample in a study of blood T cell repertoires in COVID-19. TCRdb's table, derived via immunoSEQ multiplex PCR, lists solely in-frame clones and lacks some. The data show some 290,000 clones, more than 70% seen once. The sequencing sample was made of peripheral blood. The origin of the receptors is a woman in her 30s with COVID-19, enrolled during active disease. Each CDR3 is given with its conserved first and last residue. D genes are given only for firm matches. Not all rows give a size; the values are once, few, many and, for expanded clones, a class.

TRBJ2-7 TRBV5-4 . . TGTGCCAGCACGTACGGTCGGTACGAGCAGTACTTC CASTYGRYEQYF
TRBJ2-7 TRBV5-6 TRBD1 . TGTGCCAGCAGCTTCCCGGGACAGGTATCCGAGCAGTACTTC CASSFPGQVSEQYF
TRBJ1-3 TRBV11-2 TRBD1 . TGTGCCAGCAGACTAGACCAAGTGACAGGGATCTCTGGAAACACCATATATTTT CASRLDQVTGISGNTIYF
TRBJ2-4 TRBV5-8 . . TGTGCCAGCAGCGAAATGACAGGAAACATTCAGTACTTC CASSEMTGNIQYF
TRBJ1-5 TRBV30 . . TGTGCCTGGAGCCCTTCCGTCGGTCAGCCCCAGCATTTT CAWSPSVGQPQHF
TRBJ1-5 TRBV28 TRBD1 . TGTGCCAGCAGTTCCTACCGGACAGGAGACAATCAGCCCCAGCATTTT CASSSYRTGDNQPQHF
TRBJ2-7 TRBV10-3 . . TGTGCCATCAGCGCCACTCCACCCGTGGGGACTGTAACCTACGAGCAGTACTTC CAISATPPVGTVTYEQYF
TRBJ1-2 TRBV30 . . TGTGCCTGGAGTGGTGTCAGGACATATGGCTACACCTTC CAWSGVRTYGYTF
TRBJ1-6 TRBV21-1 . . TGTGCCAGCGGCCCCACAGGGGCGGGTTCACCCCTCCACTTT CASGPTGAGSPLHF
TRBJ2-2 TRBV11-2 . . TGTGCCAGCAGTTTAGGGCAGGGTGTTGGCGGGGAGCTGTTTTTT CASSLGQGVGGELFF
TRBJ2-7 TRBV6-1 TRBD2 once TGTGCCAGCAGTGAATATAGCGGGAGTTACGAGCAGTACTTC CASSEYSGSYEQYF
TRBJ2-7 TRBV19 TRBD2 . TGTGCCAGTAGTATTGTCAAGGCGGGTCTAGCGGGAGTCTACGAGCAGTACTTC CASSIVKAGLAGVYEQYF
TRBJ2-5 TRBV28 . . TGTGCCAGCAGTTTATATGGGACTGGGCGAGAAGAGACCCAGTACTTC CASSLYGTGREETQYF
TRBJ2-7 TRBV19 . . TGTGCCAGTAGTCTCCGGTCCACCTACGAGCAGTACTTC CASSLRSTYEQYF
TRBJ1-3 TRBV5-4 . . TGTGCCAGCAGCTTGTACCCGGGTCGAGGCCTCGGAAACACCATATATTTT CASSLYPGRGLGNTIYF
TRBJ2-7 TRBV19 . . TGTGCCAGTAGTATCAACATCTCCCCGGGGGAGCAGTACTTC CASSINISPGEQYF
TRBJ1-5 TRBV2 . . TGTGCCAGCAGCCTACGGGACACTGCGTCTCAGCCCCAGCATTTT CASSLRDTASQPQHF
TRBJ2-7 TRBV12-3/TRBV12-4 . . TGTGCCAGCAGGGGTACGCGGGAGCAGTACTTC CASRGTREQYF
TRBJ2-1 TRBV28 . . TGTGCCACCCGACAGACGTACAATGAGCAGTTCTTC CATRQTYNEQFF
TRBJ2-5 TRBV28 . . TGTGCCAGCAGTTTGACAGATCAAGAGACCCAGTACTTC CASSLTDQETQYF
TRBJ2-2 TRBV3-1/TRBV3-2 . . TGTGCCAGCAGTCCCCCTAGCGTTGACACCGGGGAGCTGTTTTTT CASSPPSVDTGELFF
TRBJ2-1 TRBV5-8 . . TGTGCCAGCAGCTTGAGGGGACTCCTAAACAATGAGCAGTTCTTC CASSLRGLLNNEQFF
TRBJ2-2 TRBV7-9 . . TGTGCCAGCAGAACAGCTTTCCCGAACACCGGGGAGCTGTTTTTT CASRTAFPNTGELFF
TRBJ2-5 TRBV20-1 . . TGCAGCGGGTCTCAAGAGACCCAGTACTTC CSGSQETQYF